The 8 T cell receptor beta chains reported below all come from one sample, sequenced in a study of T cells after posttransplantation cyclophosphamide. Sampled 1 year posttransplant, controls received myeloablative marrow transplants, methotrexate and a calcineurin inhibitor. The table came from immunoSEQ multiplex PCR; TCRdb's copy has only in-frame clones and leaves some out. The data show roughly 10,000 clones, around 92% seen once. Sequencing used PBMCs, obtained roughly 67 weeks after allogeneic stem cell transplant with calcineurin inhibitor and methotrexate. The receptor set was obtained from a male patient aged 50 to 59 who received an allogeneic stem cell transplant from an unrelated donor, was CMV-positive, and had chronic GVHD only. A share of the T cells may be of graft donor origin.

The chain uses TRBV6-5 and TRBJ2-3; 7 bases line up with TRBD2. In germline, CDR1 is MNHEY, CDR2 SVGAGI. J was trimmed by 1 base and V by 6 bases; bases with no gene match: 7. CDR3 size: 15 residues. CDR3 loop: CASRPLARGTDTQYF. CDR3 nucleotide sequence: TGTGCCAGCAGACCACTAGCGCGGGGCACAGATACGCAGTATTTT.

The genes are TRBV9 and TRBJ2-7, with 13 bases fitting TRBD2. Germline assignment: CDR1 SGDLS and CDR2 YYNGEE. V lost 2 bases to trimming and J lost 4 bases; unmatched junction nucleotides: 6. The CDR3 loop spans 16 amino acids. The CDR3 DNA reads TGTGCCAGCAGCGTGGGGACTAGCGGGACCAGATACGAGCAGTACTTC. Encoded protein: CASSVGTSGTRYEQYF. The variable domain in full, with the rest retrieved from reference TRBV9 and TRBJ2-7, is DSGVTQTPKHLITATGQRVTLRCSPRSGDLSVYWYQQSLDQGLQFLIQYYNGEERAKGNILERFSAQQFPDLHSELNLSSLELGDSALYFCASSVGTSGTRYEQYFGPGTRLTVT.

The chain is built from TRBV7-2 and TRBJ2-1; no firm D call. Trimming stripped 2 bases from V and 8 bases from J, with 13 bases between. This CDR3 is built from 14 residues. In germline, CDR1 is SGHTA, CDR2 FQGNSA. In DNA, the CDR3 is TGTGCCAGCAGCTTACTTTCAAATACGGATGAGCAGTTCTTC. Translated, it gives CASSLLSNTDEQFF.

This chain uses TRBV9 with TRBJ2-1; 9 nucleotides match TRBD2. CDR1 is SGDLS, CDR2 YYNGEE, per germline. The CDR3 has 17 amino acids. V lost 0 bases to trimming and J lost 0 bases; unmatched junction nucleotides: 4. DNA for the CDR3: TGTGCCAGCAGCGTAGTTGGCGGGAGGGGCTCCTACAATGAGCAGTTCTTC. Its protein is CASSVVGGRGSYNEQFF.

This sequence joins TRBV19 and TRBJ1-1; unclear D gene. CDR3 length equals 13 residues. The V gene lost 4 bases and the J gene lost 4 bases, with 10 bases spanning the gap. The germline V gene has CDR1 LNHDA and CDR2 SQIVND (reference sequence). CDR3 protein: CASSTAASTEAFF. CDR3 nucleotide sequence: TGTGCCAGTAGTACCGCGGCGAGCACTGAAGCTTTCTTT.

The CDR3 here is CASSDLPRSDMNTEAFF. As DNA, the CDR3 is TGTGCCAGCAGTGATCTCCCCCGATCAGATATGAACACTGAAGCTTTCTTT. The J gene is TRBJ1-1, the V gene TRBV6-1; D call uncertain. Germline-derived CDR1 and CDR2 are MNHNS and SASEGT. V lost 3 bases, J lost 0 bases, and 17 bases lay in between. The length of the CDR3 is 17 residues.

CDR3 coding DNA: TGTGCCAGCAGTCCGAACGCCCGAGGGGAGACCCAGTACTTC. As protein: CASSPNARGETQYF. J is TRBJ2-5 and V is TRBV2; tentative D call: TRBD2 (5 bases). V gave up 5 bases and J gave up 5 bases, with 15 bases separating them. CDR1 and CDR2 from the germline V gene are SNHLY and FYNNEI. The CDR3 is made up of 14 amino acids. The full variable domain, its missing parts supplied by reference TRBV2 and TRBJ2-5, is EPEVTQTPSHQVTQMGQEVILRCVPISNHLYFYWYRQILGQKVEFLVSFYNNEISEKSEIFDDQFSVERPDGSNFTLKIRSTKLEDSAMYFCASSPNARGETQYFGPGTRLLVL.

V is TRBV6-1 and J is TRBJ1-3; D gene uncertain. The CDR3 extends over 14 amino acids. Germline CDR1 MNHNS, CDR2 SASEGT. V was cut by 8 bases and J by 0 bases, with 11 bases left in between. The chain's CDR3 is CASPAGHSGNTIYF. CDR3 nucleotides: TGTGCCAGCCCGGCAGGCCACTCTGGAAACACCATATATTTT.